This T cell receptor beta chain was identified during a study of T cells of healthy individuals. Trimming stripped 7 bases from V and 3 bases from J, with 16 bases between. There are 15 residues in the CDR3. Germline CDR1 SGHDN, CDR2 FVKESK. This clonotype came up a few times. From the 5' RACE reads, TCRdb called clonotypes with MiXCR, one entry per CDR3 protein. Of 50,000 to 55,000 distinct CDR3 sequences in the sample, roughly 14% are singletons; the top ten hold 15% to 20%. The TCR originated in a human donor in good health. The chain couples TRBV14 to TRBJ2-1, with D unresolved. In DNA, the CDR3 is TGTGCCAGCAAGAGTGGCATGGGCCACTACAATGAGCAGTTCTTC. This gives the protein CASKSGMGHYNEQFF.